These 19 T cell receptor beta chains share one sample of origin, sequenced in a study of control samples from healthy donors and cancer patients. Sequencing used immunoSEQ multiplex PCR; TCRdb keeps in-frame clones, though not all of them. The sample has 98,000 or so clones, around three quarters seen once; the top ten hold about 10%. Input material: blood. These TCRs come from a woman in her twenties or thirties in good health.

The CDR3 DNA is TGTGCCAGCATGAAGTCAGTATCGGCGTTTGAAAAACTGTTTTTT. It is translated as CASMKSVSAFEKLFF. The V call is TRBV2, the J call TRBJ1-4; no reliable D call. The germline CDR1 and CDR2 sequences are SNHLY and FYNNEI. This CDR3 spans 15 amino acids. The V gene lost 7 bases and the J gene lost 7 bases, with 19 bases spanning the gap.

This chain connects TRBV6-5 to TRBJ1-4; D ambiguous. The germline V gene has CDR1 MNHEY and CDR2 SVGAGI. CDR3 length: 12 residues. The ends were cut back, 5 bases at V and 8 bases at J, with 9 bases in the middle. CDR3 loop: CASSSNFEKLFF. The CDR3 DNA reads as TGTGCCAGCAGTAGTAATTTCGAAAAACTGTTTTTT.

This rearrangement joins TRBV3-1 (or the pseudogene TRBV3-2) to TRBJ1-1; TRBD1 matches 7 bases. Germline values: CDR1 LGHDT, CDR2 YNNKEL (reference sequence). CDR3 length equals 16 residues. Unmatched junction bases numbered 10, after V lost 4 bases and J lost 2 bases. This CDR3 is CASSPIPGQSNTEAFF. CDR3 nucleotide sequence: TGTGCCAGCAGCCCGATCCCGGGACAGAGTAACACTGAAGCTTTCTTT.

V is TRBV10-2 and J is TRBJ2-7; D unresolved. This CDR3 comprises 13 residues. V lost 7 bases, J lost 4 bases, and 14 bases lay in between. Germline CDR1 is WSHSY and CDR2 is SAAADI. CDR3 DNA: TGCGCCAGCAAACCTCTGGACGGGTACGAGCAGTACTTC. It yields the protein CASKPLDGYEQYF.

The chain joins TRBV10-1 to TRBJ1-1; D gene ambiguous. CDR3 length equals 13 residues. V lost 2 bases and J 2 bases, leaving 6 bases between the germline ends. CDR1 is WNHNN and CDR2 is SYGVQD in the germline V gene (reference sequence). CDR3 coding DNA: TGCGCCAGCAGTGAGGCCTCCAACACTGAAGCTTTCTTT. Amino acid sequence: CASSEASNTEAFF.

This chain uses TRBV5-6 with TRBJ1-2; no clear D gene. This CDR3 spans 15 amino acids. Germline assignment: CDR1 SGHDT and CDR2 YYEEEE. V was cut by 1 base and J by 4 bases, with 14 bases left in between. The chain's CDR3 is CASSLNNIPIYGYTF. The DNA of the CDR3 is TGTGCCAGCAGCTTGAATAACATACCCATCTATGGCTACACCTTC.

The chain couples TRBV2 to TRBJ2-1, with 9 positions matching TRBD2. Germline trimming cut 6 bases from V and 8 bases from J; bases unmatched to any gene: 11. Germline lookup yields CDR1 SNHLY and CDR2 FYNNEI. CDR3 length: 15 residues. CDR3 protein: CASRRGLARRDEQFF. In DNA form, the CDR3 reads TGTGCCAGCAGAAGGGGACTAGCTAGGCGCGATGAGCAGTTCTTC.

The J gene is TRBJ2-2, the V gene TRBV2; a possible D gene is TRBD2 (5 bases). This CDR3 is built from 14 residues. The V gene lost 4 bases and the J gene lost 0 bases, with 6 bases spanning the gap. Per the germline V gene, CDR1 is SNHLY and CDR2 is FYNNEI. The CDR3 DNA is TGTGCCAGCAGTGTGAGGGCGAACACCGGGGAGCTGTTTTTT. Translating gives CASSVRANTGELFF.

V gene TRBV7-6 combines with J gene TRBJ1-1, with D possibly matching TRBD1 (6 bases). V lost 5 bases and J lost 4, with 14 bases in between. This CDR3 is built from 14 residues. Germline V lookup: CDR1 SGHVS, CDR2 FNYEAQ. As DNA, the CDR3 is TGTGCCAGCAGCCTTGGGGGCCTGGGCACTGAAGCTTTCTTT. The encoded protein is CASSLGGLGTEAFF.

The chain carries TRBV7-8 and TRBJ2-3; the match to TRBD2 covers 11 bases. The junction had 7 bases not matched to a gene; V was cut back by 2 bases and J by 3 bases. The CDR3 is made up of 17 amino acids. Germline V gene sequence: CDR1 SGHVS, CDR2 FQNEAQ. The CDR3 bases are TGTGCCAGCAGCTTATTCCTAGCGGGGGGTATAACAGATACGCAGTATTTT. Residues: CASSLFLAGGITDTQYF.

The V call is TRBV30, the J call TRBJ2-6; TRBD1 might be the D (6 bases). Per germline, CDR1 GTSNPN and CDR2 SVGIG (reference sequence). The CDR3 loop spans 13 amino acids. With 7 bases removed from V and 3 bases from J, the gap between germline ends came to 10 bases. The CDR3 is CASRGFGANVLTF. CDR3 DNA: TGTGCCTCTAGGGGGTTTGGGGCCAACGTCCTGACTTTC.

This clone has a handful of counts. The chain joins TRBV6-6 to TRBJ1-6; no definite D call. The germline V and J ends were trimmed by 2 bases and 3 bases, with 5 bases remaining between them. Per germline, CDR1 MNHNY and CDR2 SVGAGI (reference sequence). The CDR3 extends over 14 amino acids. The CDR3 is CASSYQNYNSPLHF. CDR3 bases: TGTGCCAGCAGTTACCAGAACTATAATTCACCCCTCCACTTT.

CDR3 nucleotide sequence: TGTGCCAGTAGTAACCCGGGGTCCGAGTACAATGAGCAGTTCTTC. Amino acids: CASSNPGSEYNEQFF. V usage is TRBV19 and J usage is TRBJ2-1, with a tentative D call TRBD2 (5 bases). The CDR3 spans 15 residues. Per germline, CDR1 LNHDA and CDR2 SQIVND (reference sequence). The germline V and J ends were trimmed by 4 bases and 4 bases, with 14 bases remaining between them.

The chain recombines TRBV5-6 with TRBJ2-1, with a tentative D call TRBD2 (5 bases). Germline values: CDR1 SGHDT, CDR2 YYEEEE. Trimming took 2 bases from V and 4 from J, leaving 13 bases between them. The CDR3 is made up of 15 amino acids. CDR3 protein: CASSLLRERYNEQFF. In DNA, the CDR3 is TGTGCCAGCAGCTTACTCCGGGAAAGATACAATGAGCAGTTCTTC.

The chain recombines TRBV10-3 with TRBJ1-2; 7 bases fit TRBD1. This CDR3 has 13 residues. The germline V gene encodes CDR1 ENHRY and CDR2 SYGVKD. V was clipped by 6 bases and J by 4 bases; unmatched bases: 5. Here the CDR3 reads CAISRQGGYGYTF. In DNA form, the CDR3 reads TGTGCCATCAGCCGACAGGGCGGCTATGGCTACACCTTC.

The V and J genes are TRBV5-1 and TRBJ2-7, with TRBD1 matching over 9 bases. The CDR3 totals 14 residues. Trimming cost V 0 bases and J 9 bases; bases outside gene matches: 7. Germline CDR1 is SGHRS and CDR2 is YFSETQ. The CDR3 nucleotides are TGCGCCAGCAGCTTGGAAGGACAGGGGTCGACGCAGTACTTC. It yields the protein CASSLEGQGSTQYF. The variable domain in full, completed from reference TRBV5-1 and TRBJ2-7, reads KAGVTQTPRYLIKTRGQQVTLSCSPISGHRSVSWYQQTPGQGLQFLFEYFSETQRNKGNFPGRFSGRQFSNSRSEMNVSTLELGDSALYLCASSLEGQGSTQYFGPGTRLTVT.

The rearrangement links TRBV5-6 to TRBJ1-1; D gene uncertain. The germline gives CDR1 SGHDT, CDR2 YYEEEE. With 0 bases removed from V and 7 bases from J, the gap between germline ends came to 16 bases. The CDR3 length is 15 residues. CDR3 in amino acids: CASSLANGRSNEAFF. The CDR3 DNA sequence: TGTGCCAGCAGCTTGGCCAACGGCAGATCCAATGAAGCTTTCTTT.

This chain uses TRBV5-5 with TRBJ2-7; D ambiguous. Trimming cost V 0 bases and J 12 bases, with 16 bases left between them. Per the germline V gene, CDR1 is SGHKS and CDR2 is YYEKEE (reference sequence). This CDR3 spans 13 amino acids. For the CDR3, the DNA is TGTGCCAGCAGCTTGGCCGTGGGATTGGGTTGGTACTTC. Translated, it gives CASSLAVGLGWYF.

In DNA form, the CDR3 reads TGCGCCAGCAGCTTGGACGGGAGCCGCTCTGGAAACACCATATATTTT. Its translation: CASSLDGSRSGNTIYF. V usage is TRBV5-1 and J usage is TRBJ1-3; D unclear. Germline CDR1 SGHRS, CDR2 YFSETQ. This CDR3 has 16 amino acids. V was cut by 0 bases and J by 0 bases, with 10 bases left in between. Using reference TRBV5-1 and TRBJ1-3 for the parts outside the CDR3, the full variable domain is KAGVTQTPRYLIKTRGQQVTLSCSPISGHRSVSWYQQTPGQGLQFLFEYFSETQRNKGNFPGRFSGRQFSNSRSEMNVSTLELGDSALYLCASSLDGSRSGNTIYFGEGSWLTVV.